This TCR beta chain was captured in a study of blood T cell repertoires in COVID-19. Across the study: The cDNA or gDNA used as material had been derived from T cells, B-cell-depleted T cells, or PBMCs.

Per the original data handling: Using reference gene primer amplification, nucleated cell counts were estimated. Data came from immunoSEQ multiplex PCR; TCRdb stores just in-frame clones and leaves some out. Clone size and V and J calls were adopted from that table, with D and trimming inferred from the DNA. The sample has a few hundred thousand clones, 65% to 85% seen once; the top ten hold over 1.5%. Germline CDR1 MNHEY, CDR2 SMNVEV (reference sequence). V lost 7 bases, J lost 5 bases, and 19 bases stayed unmatched. The CDR3 covers 18 residues. The origin of this receptor is a woman in her thirties or forties who had recovered from COVID-19. Source material: peripheral blood. The chain is built from TRBV27 and TRBJ2-2; 7 nucleotides line up with TRBD1. DNA of the CDR3: TGTGCCAGCATCAGACAGGGCTCGGCCTCCCTCCGGACCGGGGAGCTGTTTTTT. Protein product: CASIRQGSASLRTGELFF.